These T cell receptor beta chains were read from a single sample in a study of blood T cell repertoires in COVID-19. Method: immunoSEQ multiplex PCR; TCRdb's copy keeps in-frame clones and lacks some. The top ten clones hold more than 5.5% of a sample with 100,000 or so clones, over 85% of them seen once. Sequenced input: peripheral blood. Receptors originate from a man in his 70s with acute or convalescent COVID-19. CDR3s include the opening cysteine and the closing phenylalanine or tryptophan. D genes are given only for firm matches. Expanded clones get a size class; other rows say once, few or many, or leave the size out.

TRBJ2-5 | once | TRBD2 | TRBV28 | TGTGCCAGCAGTTTATCTGGGGTAGGCGGGAGGCGGGAGACCCAGTACTTC | CASSLSGVGGRRETQYF
TRBJ2-7 | . | TRBD2 | TRBV4-2 | TGTGCCAGCAGCCAAGATACGGAGCGGGGGGGCCTCCACGAGCAGTACTTC | CASSQDTERGGLHEQYF
TRBJ2-3 | . | TRBD2 | TRBV5-1 | TGCGCCAGCAGTACCATTCCGAGCGGGGGGTTAGATACGCAGTATTTT | CASSTIPSGGLDTQYF
TRBJ2-7 | . | TRBD2 | TRBV12-5 | TGTGCTAGTGGTTTGGCCACTAGCGGGTCCTACGAGCAGTACTTC | CASGLATSGSYEQYF
TRBJ1-1 | . | TRBD1 | TRBV5-1 | TGCGCCAGCAGCTGGGGACAGGGGAACACTGAAGCTTTCTTT | CASSWGQGNTEAFF
TRBJ2-7 | once | . | TRBV18 | TGTGCCAGCTCACACAGGGCCTTCCCCTACGAGCAGTACTTC | CASSHRAFPYEQYF
TRBJ2-1 | . | . | TRBV7-2 | TGTGCCAGCAGCCCACGCGGGACCACTGGAAGCGATAGGTACAATGAGCAGTTCTTC | CASSPRGTTGSDRYNEQFF
TRBJ1-2 | once | TRBD1 | TRBV6-5 | TGTGCCAGCAGGAGGGGACAGGGGGCGCGAGGCTACACCTTC | CASRRGQGARGYTF
TRBJ2-3 | . | . | TRBV18 | TGTGCCAGCTCACCACCGAAGAGGGGGGGCGTGGATACGCAGTATTTT | CASSPPKRGGVDTQYF
TRBJ1-1 | once | . | TRBV7-9 | TGTGCCAGCAGCTTTATGGGAGAGGGCACTGAAGCTTTCTTT | CASSFMGEGTEAFF
TRBJ2-3 | . | . | TRBV4-2 | TGTGCCAGCAGCCCCAACATAGCGATTAACACAGATACGCAGTATTTT | CASSPNIAINTDTQYF
TRBJ1-1 | . | . | TRBV10-3 | TGTGCCATCACGAGTGACAGTCCGAACACTGAAGCTTTCTTT | CAITSDSPNTEAFF
TRBJ1-1 | . | TRBD1 | TRBV19 | TGTGCCAGTAGTCACCGGGACAGGGGAGTTGAAGCTTTCTTT | CASSHRDRGVEAFF
TRBJ1-5 | . | TRBD1 | TRBV7-9 | TGTGCCAGCAGCTTAGTTCCTTCTACCGGGACAGGGATTCAGCCCCAGCATTTT | CASSLVPSTGTGIQPQHF
TRBJ2-1 | . | TRBD2 | TRBV11-3 | TGTGCCAGCAGCTCAAGACTAGCCTCCTACAATGAGCAGTTCTTC | CASSSRLASYNEQFF
TRBJ1-2 | . | . | TRBV3-1/TRBV3-2 | TGTGCCAGCAGCCAAGGACAGAACTATGGCTACACCTTC | CASSQGQNYGYTF
TRBJ1-2 | . | TRBD1 | TRBV6-5 | TGTGCCAGCAGTTATACAGGACAGGGCATAGGCTACACCTTC | CASSYTGQGIGYTF
TRBJ2-3 | . | . | TRBV5-1 | TGCGCCAGCAGCGTCAGGGACACAGATACGCAGTATTTT | CASSVRDTDTQYF